The 22 T cell receptor beta chains given below trace back to one sample, sequenced in a study of control samples from healthy donors and cancer patients. Clones were sequenced by immunoSEQ multiplex PCR, and TCRdb holds only the in-frame ones, with some missing. The sample contains 130,000 to 150,000 clones, just under 95% of which appear only once. Sequencing was done on a sample of PBMCs. These receptors all stem from a man in his 60s with colorectal cancer.

The genes are TRBV5-1 and TRBJ1-5; D unclear. The germline V gene has CDR1 SGHRS and CDR2 YFSETQ. The ends were cut back, 1 base at V and 5 bases at J, with 7 bases in the middle. The CDR3 loop spans 13 amino acids. The CDR3 DNA reads TGCGCCAGCAGCTTGATGGCGGATCAGCCCCAGCATTTT. Residues: CASSLMADQPQHF.

The V gene is TRBV6-1, the J gene TRBJ1-1; the D is unclear. Germline CDR1 MNHNS, CDR2 SASEGT. The CDR3 totals 11 residues. V lost 2 bases to trimming and J lost 8 bases, with 6 bases between them. The CDR3: CASSENGEAFF. The CDR3 nucleotides are TGTGCCAGCAGTGAAAACGGGGAAGCTTTCTTT.

This sequence joins TRBV3-1 (or the pseudogene TRBV3-2) and TRBJ2-2, with D possibly being TRBD1 (6 bases). Trimming cost V 2 bases and J 6 bases, with 16 bases left between them. Germline CDR1 is LGHDT and CDR2 is YNNKEL (reference sequence). The CDR3 sequence is 16 residues long. DNA for the CDR3: TGTGCCAGCAGCCAATTCCTTAATCAGGGGCCCGGGGAGCTGTTTTTT. This codes for CASSQFLNQGPGELFF.

The V call is TRBV25-1, the J call TRBJ2-7; possible D gene TRBD2, 6 bases. CDR3 length: 14 residues. Germline V gene data show CDR1 as MGHDK and CDR2 as SYGVNS. With 8 bases removed from V and 2 bases from J, the gap between germline ends came to 16 bases. The CDR3 bases are TGTGCCAGCGCTAACTACGGGGGAACCTACGAGCAGTACTTC. Translated: CASANYGGTYEQYF.

This chain links TRBV21-1 with TRBJ2-7; the DNA was not used to check the table's D call, TRBD2. TRBV21-1 is marked as a pseudogene. CDR3 length: 15 residues. The CDR3 sequence: CASSKERGRSYEQYF. The CDR3 DNA follows: TGTGCCAGCAGCAAAGAGCGGGGTCGGTCCTACGAGCAGTACTTC.

V and J are TRBV10-1 and TRBJ2-5; the D is unclear. Trimming took 2 bases from V and 1 from J, leaving 5 bases between them. The CDR3 has 13 amino acids. CDR1 and CDR2 from the germline V gene are WNHNN and SYGVQD (reference sequence). The CDR3 loop reads CASSEAGQETQYF. CDR3 in DNA: TGCGCCAGCAGTGAGGCAGGCCAAGAGACCCAGTACTTC.

The genes are TRBV5-1 and TRBJ1-6; TRBD1 matches at 8 bases. Germline V gene data show CDR1 as SGHRS and CDR2 as YFSETQ. V trimming: 0 bases; J trimming: 14 bases; junction bases outside the gene matches: 10. The CDR3 runs 15 residues. Written as DNA, the CDR3 is TGCGCCAGCAGCTTGGGCGGACAGGGTGGTGGGTCCCTCCACTTT. Translated, it gives CASSLGGQGGGSLHF.

The gene calls are TRBV7-9 and TRBJ1-1; TRBD1 might be the D (5 bases). Germline values: CDR1 SEHNR, CDR2 FQNEAQ (reference sequence). V gave up 5 bases and J gave up 4 bases, with 14 bases separating them. The CDR3 is made up of 14 amino acids. This CDR3 is CASSKDSLPTEAFF. In DNA, the CDR3 is TGTGCCAGCAGCAAAGACAGTCTACCCACTGAAGCTTTCTTT. Using reference TRBV7-9 and TRBJ1-1 for the parts outside the CDR3, the full variable domain is DTGVSQNPRHKITKRGQNVTFRCDPISEHNRLYWYRQTLGQGPEFLTYFQNEAQLEKSRLLSDRFSAERPKGSFSTLEIQRTEQGDSAMYLCASSKDSLPTEAFFGQGTRLTVV.

The genes are TRBV5-1 and TRBJ2-3; 10 positions agree with TRBD1. The CDR3 loop spans 15 amino acids. Losses at the gene ends were 4 bases for V and 4 bases for J; bases not matched to a gene: 6. Per the germline V gene, CDR1 is SGHRS and CDR2 is YFSETQ. The CDR3 bases are TGCGCCAGCAGCCTCGGGACAGGGGAGCCAGATACGCAGTATTTT. Protein: CASSLGTGEPDTQYF.

The CDR3, as DNA: TGTGCCAGCAGTTACCTTGGTGAGGATCAGCCCCAGCATTTT. It yields the protein CASSYLGEDQPQHF. The J gene is TRBJ1-5, the V gene TRBV6-6, with no clear D. Germline lookup yields CDR1 MNHNY and CDR2 SVGAGI (reference sequence). Trimming took off 2 bases at V and 5 bases at J, with 10 bases between the two ends. This CDR3 is built from 14 residues.

This chain joins TRBV7-9 and TRBJ2-1; D is perhaps TRBD1 (5 bases). V was trimmed by 3 bases and J by 1 base, leaving 10 bases between them. The CDR3 contains 15 residues. Per germline, CDR1 SEHNR and CDR2 FQNEAQ (reference sequence). The CDR3, as DNA: TGTGCCAGCAGCTTTCGACAGTCGTCCTACAATGAGCAGTTCTTC. Protein product: CASSFRQSSYNEQFF.

The rearrangement links TRBV28 to TRBJ1-5; no clear D. CDR3 size: 12 residues. CDR1 and CDR2 from the germline V gene are MDHEN and SYDVKM. The V and J ends lost 8 bases and 8 bases respectively, with 13 bases between them. CDR3 coding DNA: TGTGCCAGCCTCTCGGGTAGGGAGCCCCAGCATTTT. It encodes CASLSGREPQHF.

The chain carries TRBV6-5 and TRBJ1-1; TRBD1 agrees at 10 bases. Germline-derived CDR1 and CDR2 are MNHEY and SVGAGI. CDR3 length: 14 residues. Germline trimming cut 8 bases from V and 1 base from J; bases unmatched to any gene: 4. The CDR3 spells CASRTGGPNTEAFF. In nucleotides, the CDR3 is TGTGCCAGCCGGACAGGGGGACCGAACACTGAAGCTTTCTTT.

The rearrangement links TRBV19 to TRBJ2-2, with D hard to call. CDR1 and CDR2 (germline): LNHDA, SQIVND (reference sequence). The CDR3 is 13 amino acids. With 6 bases removed from V and 6 bases from J, the gap between germline ends came to 11 bases. CDR3 in DNA: TGTGCCAGTAGCAGCCGCCGGGCCGGGGAGCTGTTTTTT. This encodes CASSSRRAGELFF.

The chain links TRBV4-3 to TRBJ1-2; no firm D call. This CDR3 spans 15 amino acids. CDR1 and CDR2 from the germline V gene are LGHNA and YSLEER. Trimming removed 0 bases from V and 8 bases from J, with 16 bases in between. CDR3 sequence: CASSQDIEGYIGYTF. The DNA of the CDR3 is TGCGCCAGCAGCCAAGATATTGAGGGTTATATAGGCTACACCTTC.

The CDR3 region has the DNA TGCGCCAGCAGCCCCGAAGGGGGCAATTACAATGAGCAGTTCTTC. Its translation: CASSPEGGNYNEQFF. The V call is TRBV5-1, the J call TRBJ2-1; TRBD1 matches 7 bases. This CDR3 region has 15 residues. V trimming: 4 bases; J trimming: 4 bases; junction bases outside the gene matches: 8. CDR1 SGHRS and CDR2 YFSETQ come from the germline V gene.

This clone was counted a single time. J is TRBJ1-1 and V is TRBV5-6; TRBD1 might be the D (5 bases). V gave up 4 bases and J gave up 0 bases, with 13 bases separating them. The CDR3 consists of 15 residues. Germline V lookup: CDR1 SGHDT, CDR2 YYEEEE. CDR3 in DNA: TGTGCCAGCAGCCCGTTAATAGGGGTGAACACTGAAGCTTTCTTT. Translation: CASSPLIGVNTEAFF.

The genes are TRBV6-2 or TRBV6-3 and TRBJ1-5, with D possibly being TRBD1 (5 bases). Germline V lookup: CDR1 MNHEY, CDR2 SVGEGT. The CDR3 has 15 amino acids. Trimming left V 3 bases short and J 3 bases short, with 12 bases between. The CDR3 protein is CASSYPLGDNQPQHF. The CDR3 bases are TGTGCCAGCAGTTATCCTTTGGGGGACAATCAGCCCCAGCATTTT.

Details on this clone: Other DNA variants within this sample encode the same CDR3. This rearrangement joins TRBV19 to TRBJ1-1, with no clear D. V was shortened by 3 bases and J by 1 base, with 6 bases between the two germline ends. CDR3 length equals 13 residues. Germline CDR1 and CDR2: LNHDA and SQIVND (reference sequence). The CDR3 DNA sequence: TGTGCCAGTAGTATTCGGGGGAACACTGAAGCTTTCTTT. It encodes CASSIRGNTEAFF.

This chain connects TRBV7-2 to TRBJ2-2; D is perhaps TRBD1 or TRBD2 (5 bases each). This CDR3 has 16 residues. V lost 3 bases, J lost 5 bases, and 16 bases lay in between. CDR1 and CDR2 (germline): SGHTA, FQGNSA. The CDR3 loop reads CASSFGWGFRTGELFF. The DNA for the CDR3 is TGTGCCAGCAGCTTCGGGTGGGGGTTCAGGACCGGGGAGCTGTTTTTT.

The chain employs TRBV19 and TRBJ2-3, with 7 bases aligning to TRBD2. The V gene end was trimmed by 9 bases and the J gene end by 3 bases; junction bases not matched to a gene: 9. This CDR3 has 14 residues. Germline assignment: CDR1 LNHDA and CDR2 SQIVND (reference sequence). Written as DNA, the CDR3 is TGTGCCAGCCGGAGCGGGGTCGGAACAGATACGCAGTATTTT. This sequence encodes CASRSGVGTDTQYF. The variable domain in full, completed from reference TRBV19 and TRBJ2-3, reads DGGITQSPKYLFRKEGQNVTLSCEQNLNHDAMYWYRQDPGQGLRLIYYSQIVNDFQKGDIAEGYSVSREKKESFPLTVTSAQKNPTAFYLCASRSGVGTDTQYFGPGTRLTVL.

The chain has TRBV24-1 and TRBJ2-3; 9 bases map to TRBD1. The V and J ends lost 3 bases and 2 bases, in that order; junction bases with no gene match: 8. The CDR3 length is 17 residues. Germline CDR1 reads KGHDR; CDR2 reads SFDVKD. The DNA for the CDR3 is TGTGCCACCAGTGATCCTCAGGGACAGGGAGTCACAGATACGCAGTATTTT. Translated: CATSDPQGQGVTDTQYF.